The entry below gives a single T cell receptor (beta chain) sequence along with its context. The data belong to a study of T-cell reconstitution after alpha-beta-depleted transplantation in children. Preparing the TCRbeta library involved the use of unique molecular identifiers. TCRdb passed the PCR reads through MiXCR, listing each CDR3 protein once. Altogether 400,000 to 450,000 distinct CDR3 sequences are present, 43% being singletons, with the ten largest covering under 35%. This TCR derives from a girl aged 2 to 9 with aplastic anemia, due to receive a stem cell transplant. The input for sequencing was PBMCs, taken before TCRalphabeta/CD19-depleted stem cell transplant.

The CDR3 here is CASSQWALETQYF. CDR3 in DNA: TGCGCCAGCAGCCAATGGGCCCTGGAGACCCAGTACTTC. V usage is TRBV4-1 and J usage is TRBJ2-5; no reliable D call. The V end was cut by 2 bases, the J end by 5 bases, with 9 bases between. The CDR3 extends over 13 amino acids. Germline V CDR1 and CDR2: MGHRA, YSYEKL.